The following is a T cell receptor beta chain sequence with its context. Its antigen is undetermined. This sample is drawn from a study of T-cell memory formation after mild COVID-19. Study at large: Clusters of TCRs were largely donor specific.

Study-wide results and limits: Mostly located in CM and EM were contracting CD4+ clones, with contracting CD8+ clones located in EMRA.

Sample barcodes and UMIs were carried by the TCR alpha and TCR beta cDNA libraries that 5'RACE generated with constant-segment primers. A single record per CDR3 protein comes from TCRdb applying MiXCR to the 5' RACE reads. Among under 400,000 distinct CDR3 sequences listed, under 25% were seen once. This TCR derives from an adult woman who had mild COVID-19 (a few samples of this study predate the infection). Cell type and time point are not known. The sequenced material came from PBMCs or a T cell subset sorted from them (not recorded which).

The CDR3 DNA reads as TGTGCCAGCAGCCAACTAGCGGGCGAGCAGTACTTC. It translates to CASSQLAGEQYF. This rearrangement joins TRBV12-3 or TRBV12-4 to TRBJ2-7, with 9 positions matching TRBD2. Trimming cost V 6 bases and J 6 bases; bases outside gene matches: 3. The CDR3 runs 12 residues.